One sample yielded the 20 T cell receptor beta chains listed below, sequenced in a study of blood T cell repertoires in COVID-19. Measured with immunoSEQ multiplex PCR; TCRdb has only the in-frame clones, and not every one. The table includes approximately 81,000 clones, around 80% detected once. Sequenced input: peripheral blood. These receptors came from a human donor in a cohort sampled during active COVID-19.

The chain recombines TRBV7-9 with TRBJ1-1, with TRBD1 as a possible D gene (5 bases). V dropped 5 bases and J dropped 1 base, with 14 bases sitting between them. CDR3 length: 15 residues. From germline, CDR1 is SEHNR and CDR2 FQNEAQ (reference sequence). The CDR3 sequence is CASSPPAGGNTEAFF. The DNA of the CDR3 is TGTGCCAGCAGCCCCCCCGCCGGGGGGAACACTGAAGCTTTCTTT.

This chain uses TRBV19 with TRBJ2-5, with TRBD1 matching over 9 bases. V was clipped by 1 base and J by 2 bases; unmatched bases: 14. The CDR3 sequence is 19 residues long. Germline CDR1 and CDR2: LNHDA and SQIVND (reference sequence). The CDR3 nucleotides read TGTGCCAGTAGTATAGGACCGGGACAGGGCAAGAACGATCAAGAGACCCAGTACTTC. Amino acids: CASSIGPGQGKNDQETQYF.

The V gene is TRBV6-4, the J gene TRBJ1-2; weak D call: TRBD1 (5 bases). Germline V gene data show CDR1 as MRHNA and CDR2 as SNTAGT. This CDR3 contains 16 residues. Trimming cost V 0 bases and J 8 bases, with 19 bases left between them. The CDR3 nucleotides read TGTGCCAGCAGTGACTCTCCCACGGGGGTGGTGCAAGGCTACACCTTC. Its protein product is CASSDSPTGVVQGYTF.

CDR3 in amino acids: CASSQDRGSYEQYF. For the CDR3, the DNA is TGCGCCAGCAGCCAAGATAGGGGTTCCTACGAGCAGTACTTC. V is TRBV4-1 and J is TRBJ2-7; possibly TRBD1 for D (5 bases). CDR3 length: 14 amino acids. Germline CDR1 MGHRA, CDR2 YSYEKL. V shed 0 bases and J shed 1 base, with 7 bases lying between them.

The CDR3 DNA reads TGTGCCAGCAGCTTGCTCGGGACAGGGGAGTATGGCTACACCTTC. It specifies CASSLLGTGEYGYTF. This chain connects TRBV5-6 to TRBJ1-2, with 10 positions matching TRBD1. The germline V gene encodes CDR1 SGHDT and CDR2 YYEEEE. This CDR3 contains 15 residues. The V and J ends lost 1 base and 5 bases, in that order; junction bases with no gene match: 5.

V gene TRBV5-1 combines with J gene TRBJ2-7; unclear D gene. Germline loops: CDR1 SGHRS, CDR2 YFSETQ. V lost 0 bases and J lost 4, with 5 bases in between. The CDR3 is made up of 12 amino acids. CDR3 coding DNA: TGCGCCAGCAGCTTGGGAGTGTACGAGCAGTACTTC. It encodes CASSLGVYEQYF.

The J gene is TRBJ2-5, the V gene TRBV11-2, with 8 nucleotides matching TRBD1. The germline CDR1 and CDR2 sequences are SGHAT and FQNNGV. This CDR3 comprises 15 residues. The V segment lost 4 bases and the J segment 5 bases; nucleotides outside the gene matches: 9. The CDR3, as DNA: TGTGCCAGCAGCTCACTACAGGGGGTTGGGGAGACCCAGTACTTC. Protein product: CASSSLQGVGETQYF.

The CDR3 region has the DNA TGCAGCGAGGATCGATACGGACAGGGCTACACCTTC. Its protein is CSEDRYGQGYTF. The chain employs TRBV29-1 and TRBJ1-2; D is possibly TRBD1 (6 bases). The CDR3 totals 12 residues. Germline loops: CDR1 SQVTM, CDR2 ANQGSEA. Trimming cost V 7 bases and J 8 bases, with 17 bases left between them.

This clone showed up just a few times. The chain joins TRBV6-5 to TRBJ2-7; D unclear. Germline V lookup: CDR1 MNHEY, CDR2 SVGAGI. Trimming left V 6 bases short and J 2 bases short, with 11 bases between. This CDR3 spans 13 amino acids. CDR3 sequence: CASSPPVTYEQYF. The CDR3 DNA reads as TGTGCCAGCAGCCCGCCGGTCACCTACGAGCAGTACTTC.

This chain connects TRBV6-2 or TRBV6-3 to TRBJ1-5, with 10 bases matching TRBD1. From germline, CDR1 is MNHEY and CDR2 SVGEGT. The CDR3 has 12 amino acids. The V segment lost 5 bases and the J segment 15 bases; nucleotides outside the gene matches: 7. The CDR3 DNA reads as TGTGCCAGCAGTGCCGGGACAGGGGCCCGGCATTTT. Its protein is CASSAGTGARHF.

The J gene is TRBJ2-3, the V gene TRBV30, with 7 bases matching TRBD1. The CDR3 runs 14 residues. Germline V lookup: CDR1 GTSNPN, CDR2 SVGIG (reference sequence). The ends lost 4 bases at V and 2 bases at J; junction bases unmatched: 6. The CDR3 coding sequence is TGTGCCTGGATCCGACAGGGAATCACAGATACGCAGTATTTT. It translates to CAWIRQGITDTQYF.

The chain links TRBV5-6 to TRBJ1-2, with a weak D call TRBD1 (6 bases). V lost 2 bases and J 8 bases, leaving 16 bases between the germline ends. Germline CDR1 reads SGHDT; CDR2 reads YYEEEE. This CDR3 contains 14 residues. The CDR3 loop reads CASSFSPGARGYTF. DNA for the CDR3: TGTGCCAGCAGCTTTTCTCCAGGGGCCAGGGGCTACACCTTC. Together with reference TRBV5-6 and TRBJ1-2, the CDR3 gives the full variable domain: DAGVTQSPTHLIKTRGQQVTLRCSPKSGHDTVSWYQQALGQGPQFIFQYYEEEERQRGNFPDRFSGHQFPNYSSELNVNALLLGDSALYLCASSFSPGARGYTFGSGTRLTVV.

The chain uses TRBV5-1 and TRBJ2-1; the D gene is possibly TRBD1 (6 bases). The CDR3 spans 12 residues. Germline V lookup: CDR1 SGHRS, CDR2 YFSETQ. The ends were cut back, 7 bases at V and 7 bases at J, with 12 bases in the middle. The CDR3 coding sequence is TGCGCCAGCGGGGGCTCAGGGAATGAGCAGTTCTTC. Amino acids: CASGGSGNEQFF.

This chain uses TRBV6-5 with TRBJ2-3; 7 bases match TRBD2. This CDR3 contains 15 residues. Unmatched junction bases numbered 4, after V lost 0 bases and J lost 4 bases. Germline CDR1 and CDR2: MNHEY and SVGAGI. CDR3: CASSYSLAGADTQYF. CDR3 DNA: TGTGCCAGCAGTTACTCGTTGGCGGGGGCAGATACGCAGTATTTT.

The chain recombines TRBV5-1 with TRBJ2-1; 10 bases align to TRBD1. The germline V gene has CDR1 SGHRS and CDR2 YFSETQ. The CDR3 has 16 residues. V shed 4 bases, J shed 5 bases, and the junction held 9 bases outside the gene matches. The CDR3 nucleotides read TGCGCCAGCAGCCAAGGACTCGGGACAGGGGACAATGAGCAGTTCTTC. Its protein is CASSQGLGTGDNEQFF.

This sequence joins TRBV6-5 and TRBJ2-7; D perhaps matches TRBD2 (7 bases). Looked up from germline, CDR1 is MNHEY and CDR2 is SVGAGI. The CDR3 extends over 15 amino acids. Trimming removed 7 bases from V and 7 bases from J, with 23 bases in between. The CDR3 here is CASTPLGGGSSEQYF. CDR3 nucleotides: TGTGCCAGCACCCCCCTGGGGGGGGGCTCGTCTGAGCAGTACTTC.

The genes are TRBV5-5 and TRBJ2-5, with D possibly TRBD2 on 7 matching bases. This CDR3 comprises 16 residues. CDR1 is SGHKS, CDR2 YYEKEE, per germline (reference sequence). The V gene lost 4 bases and the J gene lost 5 bases, with 21 bases spanning the gap. The DNA for the CDR3 is TGTGCCAGCAGCCTCGGACTAGGGGGGGGCAGGGAGACCCAGTACTTC. Amino acids: CASSLGLGGGRETQYF.

This sequence joins TRBV28 and TRBJ2-1, with 7 bases identical to TRBD1. The CDR3 spans 15 residues. The germline CDR1 and CDR2 sequences are MDHEN and SYDVKM. The V gene end was trimmed by 6 bases and the J gene end by 5 bases; junction bases not matched to a gene: 10. CDR3 nucleotides: TGTGCCAGCAGGAGGGGGCAGGGTCCTCACAATGAGCAGTTCTTC. Its translation is CASRRGQGPHNEQFF.

This chain links TRBV18 with TRBJ1-2; perhaps TRBD1 as D (6 bases). Trimming pared 5 bases from V and 0 bases from J, leaving 10 bases between. In germline, CDR1 is KGHSH, CDR2 LQKENI. The CDR3 consists of 14 residues. The CDR3 DNA follows: TGTGCCAGCTCAGGGGGCCTTTCTAACTATGGCTACACCTTC. Encoded protein: CASSGGLSNYGYTF.

The genes are TRBV7-9 and TRBJ1-2, with a possible D match to TRBD1 (5 bases). Trimming removed 0 bases at V and 6 bases at J, with 14 bases between. There are 15 residues in the CDR3. Germline CDR1 SEHNR, CDR2 FQNEAQ (reference sequence). This CDR3 is CASSLAGRLLNGYTF. CDR3 coding DNA: TGTGCCAGCAGCTTAGCGGGGCGATTACTCAATGGCTACACCTTC.